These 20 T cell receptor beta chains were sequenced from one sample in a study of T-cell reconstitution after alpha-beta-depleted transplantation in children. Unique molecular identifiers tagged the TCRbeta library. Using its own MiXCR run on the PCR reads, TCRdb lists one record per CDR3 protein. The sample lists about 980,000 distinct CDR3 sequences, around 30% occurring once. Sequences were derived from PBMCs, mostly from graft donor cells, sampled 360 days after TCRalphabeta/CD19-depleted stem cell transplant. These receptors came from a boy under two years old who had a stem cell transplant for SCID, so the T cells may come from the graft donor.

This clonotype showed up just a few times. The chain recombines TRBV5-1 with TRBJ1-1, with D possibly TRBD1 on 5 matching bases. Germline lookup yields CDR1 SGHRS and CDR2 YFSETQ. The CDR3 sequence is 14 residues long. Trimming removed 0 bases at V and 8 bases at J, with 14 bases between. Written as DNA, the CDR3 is TGCGCCAGCAGCTTGGTACAGGCAGACGCGGAAGCTTTCTTT. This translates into CASSLVQADAEAFF.

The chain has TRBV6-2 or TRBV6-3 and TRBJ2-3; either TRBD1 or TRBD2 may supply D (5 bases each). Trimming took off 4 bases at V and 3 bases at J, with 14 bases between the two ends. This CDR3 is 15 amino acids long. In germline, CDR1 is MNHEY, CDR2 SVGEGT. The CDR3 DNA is TGTGCCAGCAGTTTCAAGGGCGAGGGGACAGATACGCAGTATTTT. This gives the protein CASSFKGEGTDTQYF.

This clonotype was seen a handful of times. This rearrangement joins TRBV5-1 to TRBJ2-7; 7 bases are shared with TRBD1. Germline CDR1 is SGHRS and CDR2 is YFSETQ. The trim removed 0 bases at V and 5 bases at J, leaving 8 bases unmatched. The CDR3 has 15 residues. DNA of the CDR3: TGCGCCAGCAGCTTGGGGACAGGCCCCCTTGACGAGCAGTACTTC. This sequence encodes CASSLGTGPLDEQYF.

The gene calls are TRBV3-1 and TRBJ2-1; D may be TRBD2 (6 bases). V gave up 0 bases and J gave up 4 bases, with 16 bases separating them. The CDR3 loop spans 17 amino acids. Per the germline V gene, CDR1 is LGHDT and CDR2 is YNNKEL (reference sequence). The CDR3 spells CASSQDGPASEYNEQFF. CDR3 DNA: TGTGCCAGCAGCCAAGATGGTCCGGCTAGCGAGTACAATGAGCAGTTCTTC.

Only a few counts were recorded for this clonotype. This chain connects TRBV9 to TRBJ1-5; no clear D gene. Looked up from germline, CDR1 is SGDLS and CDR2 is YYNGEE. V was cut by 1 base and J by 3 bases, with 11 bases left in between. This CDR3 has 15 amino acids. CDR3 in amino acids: CASSVSGGFNQPQHF. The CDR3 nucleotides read TGTGCCAGCAGCGTATCCGGCGGCTTCAATCAGCCCCAGCATTTT.

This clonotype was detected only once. The CDR3 reads CASSSTSGPDTQYF. CDR3 coding DNA: TGTGCCAGCAGCTCGACTAGCGGCCCAGATACGCAGTATTTT. This chain joins TRBV12-3 or TRBV12-4 and TRBJ2-3; TRBD2 agrees at 9 bases. Germline trimming cut 6 bases from V and 4 bases from J; bases unmatched to any gene: 5. The CDR3 loop spans 14 amino acids.

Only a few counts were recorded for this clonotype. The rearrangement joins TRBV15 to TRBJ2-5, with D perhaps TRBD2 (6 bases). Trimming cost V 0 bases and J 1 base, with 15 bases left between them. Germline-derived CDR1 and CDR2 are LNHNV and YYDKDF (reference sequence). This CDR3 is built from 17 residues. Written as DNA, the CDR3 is TGTGCCACCAGCAGAGATCAGGAGGGGCCCCCCCAAGAGACCCAGTACTTC. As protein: CATSRDQEGPPQETQYF.

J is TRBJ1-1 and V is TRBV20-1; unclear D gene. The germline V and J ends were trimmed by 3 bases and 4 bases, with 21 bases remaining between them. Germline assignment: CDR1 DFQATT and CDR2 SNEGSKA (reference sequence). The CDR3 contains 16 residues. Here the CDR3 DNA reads TGCAGTGCTAGCCTTCTGGGGAGGGTTAGAGGCACTGAAGCTTTCTTT. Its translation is CSASLLGRVRGTEAFF.

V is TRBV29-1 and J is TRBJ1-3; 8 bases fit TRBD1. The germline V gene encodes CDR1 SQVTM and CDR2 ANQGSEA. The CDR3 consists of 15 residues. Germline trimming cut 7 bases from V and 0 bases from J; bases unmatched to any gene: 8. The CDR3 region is CSAGDRLSSGNTIYF. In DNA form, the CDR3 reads TGCAGCGCCGGGGACAGGCTCAGCTCTGGAAACACCATATATTTT.

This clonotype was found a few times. DNA of the CDR3: TGCAGCGTTCGGACTGCCCCAGATACGCAGTATTTT. This encodes CSVRTAPDTQYF. The chain has TRBV29-1 and TRBJ2-3; D is perhaps TRBD2 (5 bases). Germline lookup yields CDR1 SQVTM and CDR2 ANQGSEA. Trimming took off 5 bases at V and 4 bases at J, with 10 bases between the two ends. This CDR3 contains 12 residues.

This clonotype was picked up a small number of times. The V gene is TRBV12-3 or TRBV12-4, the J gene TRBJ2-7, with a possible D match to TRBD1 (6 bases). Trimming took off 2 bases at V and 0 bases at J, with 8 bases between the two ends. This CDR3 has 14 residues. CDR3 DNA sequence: TGTGCCAGCAGTTTACAGGGGCACTCCTACGAGCAGTACTTC. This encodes CASSLQGHSYEQYF.

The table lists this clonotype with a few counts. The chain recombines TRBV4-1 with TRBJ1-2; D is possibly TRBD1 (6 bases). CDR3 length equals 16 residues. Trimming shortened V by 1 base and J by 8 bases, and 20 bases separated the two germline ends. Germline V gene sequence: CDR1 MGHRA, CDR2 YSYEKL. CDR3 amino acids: CASSQGRGGQLRGYTF. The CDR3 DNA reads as TGCGCCAGCAGCCAAGGCCGGGGTGGACAGTTACGGGGCTACACCTTC.

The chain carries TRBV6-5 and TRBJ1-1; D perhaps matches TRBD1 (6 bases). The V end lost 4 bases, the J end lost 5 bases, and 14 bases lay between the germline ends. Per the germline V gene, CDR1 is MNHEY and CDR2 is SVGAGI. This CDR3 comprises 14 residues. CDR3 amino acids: CASSSHKGGTEAFF. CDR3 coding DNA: TGTGCCAGCAGTTCCCACAAGGGGGGAACTGAAGCTTTCTTT.

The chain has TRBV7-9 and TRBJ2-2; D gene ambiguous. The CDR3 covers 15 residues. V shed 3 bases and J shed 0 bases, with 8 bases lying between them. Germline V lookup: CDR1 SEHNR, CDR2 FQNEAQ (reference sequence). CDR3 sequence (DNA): TGTGCCAGCAGCTTGCACGGCTCGAACACCGGGGAGCTGTTTTTT. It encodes CASSLHGSNTGELFF.

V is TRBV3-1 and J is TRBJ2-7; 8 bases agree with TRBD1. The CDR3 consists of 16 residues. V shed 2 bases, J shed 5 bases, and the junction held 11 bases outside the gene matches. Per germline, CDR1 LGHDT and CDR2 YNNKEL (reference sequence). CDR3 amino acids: CASSQRGTGSSHEQYF. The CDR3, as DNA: TGTGCCAGCAGCCAACGTGGGACAGGTTCATCCCACGAGCAGTACTTC.

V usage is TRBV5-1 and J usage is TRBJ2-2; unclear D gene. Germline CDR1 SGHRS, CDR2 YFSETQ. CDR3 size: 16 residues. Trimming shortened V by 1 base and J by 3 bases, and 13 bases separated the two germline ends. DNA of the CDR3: TGCGCCAGCAGCTTGCAGAATCGTTGGGACACCGGGGAGCTGTTTTTT. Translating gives CASSLQNRWDTGELFF.

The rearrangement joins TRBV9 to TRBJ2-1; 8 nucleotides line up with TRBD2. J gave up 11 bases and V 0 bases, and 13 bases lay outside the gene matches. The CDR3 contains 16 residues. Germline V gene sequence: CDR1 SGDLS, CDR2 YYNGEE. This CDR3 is CASSVGFGGALSKQFF. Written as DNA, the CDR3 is TGTGCCAGCAGCGTAGGGTTCGGGGGGGCCCTCTCTAAGCAGTTCTTC.

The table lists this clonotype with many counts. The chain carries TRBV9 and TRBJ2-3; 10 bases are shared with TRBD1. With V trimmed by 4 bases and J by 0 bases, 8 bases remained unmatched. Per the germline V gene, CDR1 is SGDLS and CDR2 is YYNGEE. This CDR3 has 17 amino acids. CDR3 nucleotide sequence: TGTGCCAGCAGCCCGCCACCGGGACAGGGGAGCACAGATACGCAGTATTTT. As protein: CASSPPPGQGSTDTQYF.

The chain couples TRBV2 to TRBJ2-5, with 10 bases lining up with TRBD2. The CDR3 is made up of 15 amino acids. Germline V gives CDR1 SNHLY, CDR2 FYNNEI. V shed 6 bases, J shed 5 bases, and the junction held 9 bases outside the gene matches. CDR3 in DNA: TGTGCCAGCAGCCTAGCGGGGGTCCCTGGGGAGACCCAGTACTTC. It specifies CASSLAGVPGETQYF.

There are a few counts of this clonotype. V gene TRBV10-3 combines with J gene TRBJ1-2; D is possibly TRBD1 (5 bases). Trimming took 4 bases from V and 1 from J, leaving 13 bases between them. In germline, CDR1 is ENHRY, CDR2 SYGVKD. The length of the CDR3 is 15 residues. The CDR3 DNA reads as TGTGCCATCAGTGCCCTGGGACTGATTAACTATGGCTACACCTTC. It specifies CAISALGLINYGYTF.